Presented here are 16 T cell receptor beta chains from one specimen sequenced in a study of blood T cell repertoires in COVID-19. Measured with immunoSEQ multiplex PCR; TCRdb has only the in-frame clones, and not every one. The repertoire includes 200,000 or so clones, roughly 88% of them detected once, and more than 3% sits in the top ten. Sequencing input: peripheral blood. The receptors shown here come from a man aged 55-75 years with acute or convalescent COVID-19.

This clone was picked up one time. The rearrangement uses TRBV24-1 and TRBJ2-1; 13 bases fit TRBD2. V was pared by 9 bases and J by 8 bases, with 12 bases of the junction left unmatched. The V gene's germline CDR1 is KGHDR and CDR2 SFDVKD. The CDR3 is made up of 16 amino acids. CDR3 protein: CATARGGTSGNYEQFF. CDR3 nucleotides: TGTGCCACCGCAAGGGGCGGGACTAGCGGGAATTATGAGCAGTTCTTC.

The chain is built from TRBV6-6 and TRBJ2-7; 10 bases agree with TRBD1. Germline V gives CDR1 MNHNY, CDR2 SVGAGI (reference sequence). With V trimmed by 4 bases and J by 7 bases, 4 bases remained unmatched. The CDR3 extends over 13 amino acids. CDR3 sequence reads: CASSSQDRGEQYF. CDR3 bases: TGTGCCAGCAGTTCCCAGGACAGGGGGGAGCAGTACTTC.

The V call is TRBV19, the J call TRBJ2-7; 9 nucleotides match TRBD1. J gave up 0 bases and V 4 bases, and 4 bases lay outside the gene matches. Germline V CDR1 and CDR2: LNHDA, SQIVND (reference sequence). This CDR3 has 15 amino acids. CDR3 sequence (DNA): TGTGCCAGTAGTAAAGGGGGACAGGGCTCCTACGAGCAGTACTTC. Amino acid sequence: CASSKGGQGSYEQYF.

This clone has a handful of counts. The chain employs TRBV5-5 and TRBJ1-5; D possibly corresponds to TRBD1 (5 bases). Germline values: CDR1 SGHKS, CDR2 YYEKEE (reference sequence). There are 17 residues in the CDR3. Trimming took 4 bases from V and 2 from J, leaving 19 bases between them. CDR3 loop: CASSVDSRGVGNQPQHF. The CDR3 DNA sequence: TGTGCCAGCAGCGTTGACAGCCGTGGCGTGGGCAATCAGCCCCAGCATTTT. The full variable domain, completed using reference TRBV5-5 and TRBJ1-5, is DAGVTQSPTHLIKTRGQQVTLRCSPISGHKSVSWYQQVLGQGPQFIFQYYEKEERGRGNFPDRFSARQFPNYSSELNVNALLLGDSALYLCASSVDSRGVGNQPQHFGDGTRLSIL.

This chain joins TRBV12-3 or TRBV12-4 and TRBJ2-1; no clear D. Trimming took off 2 bases at V and 7 bases at J, with 9 bases between the two ends. This CDR3 spans 13 amino acids. DNA for the CDR3: TGTGCCAGCAGTTTACTCGGTCGGAATGAGCAGTTCTTC. This gives the protein CASSLLGRNEQFF.

This clone was detected once. The chain employs TRBV5-8 and TRBJ1-5, with D possibly TRBD1 on 6 matching bases. The germline V gene encodes CDR1 SGHTS and CDR2 YDEGEE. The length of the CDR3 is 15 residues. Trimming pared 4 bases from V and 15 bases from J, leaving 26 bases between. The CDR3, as DNA: TGTGCCAGCAGCCTGCAGGGAACCGGGACATACGACTTGCATTTT. Translating gives CASSLQGTGTYDLHF.

This clone has a single count. The V gene is TRBV12-3 or TRBV12-4, the J gene TRBJ2-5; TRBD1 matches 7 bases. CDR3 length: 12 residues. The junction had 3 bases not matched to a gene; V was cut back by 4 bases and J by 7 bases. The CDR3 sequence is CASSYRGGTQYF. CDR3 coding DNA: TGTGCCAGCAGTTACAGGGGTGGGACCCAGTACTTC.

This chain connects TRBV5-1 to TRBJ2-3, with a weak D call TRBD2 (5 bases). Germline V lookup: CDR1 SGHRS, CDR2 YFSETQ. V lost 2 bases and J 4 bases, leaving 11 bases between the germline ends. The CDR3 extends over 14 amino acids. CDR3: CASSLANGADTQYF. Here the CDR3 DNA reads TGCGCCAGCAGCTTAGCAAACGGGGCAGATACGCAGTATTTT.

The genes are TRBV6-5 and TRBJ2-5, with D possibly being TRBD2 (5 bases). There are 16 residues in the CDR3. V was shortened by 0 bases and J by 2 bases, with 13 bases between the two germline ends. The V gene's germline CDR1 is MNHEY and CDR2 SVGAGI. The CDR3 nucleotides are TGTGCCAGCAGTTACTCGGGAACTAGGTATCAAGAGACCCAGTACTTC. This codes for CASSYSGTRYQETQYF.

This clone appeared a few times. The rearrangement links TRBV7-9 to TRBJ2-1; TRBD2 might be the D (6 bases). Per germline, CDR1 SEHNR and CDR2 FQNEAQ (reference sequence). V shed 4 bases and J shed 3 bases, with 13 bases lying between them. The CDR3 covers 15 residues. The CDR3 nucleotides are TGTGCCAGCAGCTGGATGGGCGGGGTCTACAATGAGCAGTTCTTC. It specifies CASSWMGGVYNEQFF.

On this clone itself: Mismatch with germline at one junction end may stem from a read error. V usage is TRBV9 and J usage is TRBJ2-6; D uncertain. This CDR3 is 16 amino acids long. Germline loops: CDR1 SGDLS, CDR2 YYNGEE. CDR3 nucleotide sequence: TGTGCCAGCACCGTACATCCAGGCTCTGGGGCCAACGTCCTGACTTTC. It yields the protein CASTVHPGSGANVLTF. Combining the CDR3 with reference TRBV9 and TRBJ2-6 gives the whole variable domain DSGVTQTPKHLITATGQRVTLRCSPRSGDLSVYWYQQSLDQGLQFLIQYYNGEERAKGNILERFSAQQFPDLHSELNLSSLELGDSALYFCASTVHPGSGANVLTFGAGSRLTVL.

Here the CDR3 DNA reads TGTGCCAGCAGCTTAGGCCTAGCGGGAGGCAATGAGCAGTTCTTC. It yields the protein CASSLGLAGGNEQFF. The V call is TRBV11-2, the J call TRBJ2-1; 11 positions match TRBD2. Germline V gene lookup returns CDR1 SGHAT and CDR2 FQNNGV. The CDR3 totals 15 residues. With V trimmed by 1 base and J by 6 bases, 2 bases remained unmatched.

The chain joins TRBV28 to TRBJ2-3, with 7 bases identical to TRBD1. This CDR3 comprises 15 residues. The ends lost 4 bases at V and 4 bases at J; junction bases unmatched: 8. Germline CDR1 MDHEN, CDR2 SYDVKM. Here the CDR3 DNA reads TGTGCCAGCAGTTCGGACAGGACTGGAGCAGATACGCAGTATTTT. As protein: CASSSDRTGADTQYF.

The rearrangement joins TRBV29-1 to TRBJ1-4; D perhaps matches TRBD1 (5 bases). The CDR3 length is 13 residues. Germline loops: CDR1 SQVTM, CDR2 ANQGSEA. V dropped 4 bases and J dropped 3 bases, with 9 bases sitting between them. CDR3 sequence: CSVVSGANEKLFF. CDR3 nucleotide sequence: TGCAGCGTTGTATCGGGGGCTAATGAAAAACTGTTTTTT.

CDR3: CASSLTLQGSYGYTF. The CDR3 DNA reads TGTGCCAGCAGCCTAACCCTACAGGGGAGCTATGGCTACACCTTC. The chain couples TRBV3-1 (or the pseudogene TRBV3-2) to TRBJ1-2; 7 nucleotides agree with TRBD1. With 4 bases clipped from V and 4 bases from J, the junction kept 9 bases outside the gene matches. The V gene's germline CDR1 is LGHDT and CDR2 YNNKEL (reference sequence). The CDR3 loop spans 15 amino acids.

This chain joins TRBV28 and TRBJ2-1; D is possibly TRBD2 (5 bases). Germline V CDR1 and CDR2: MDHEN, SYDVKM. Trimming took 2 bases from V and 6 from J, leaving 17 bases between them. The CDR3 length is 16 residues. The CDR3 nucleotides are TGTGCCAGCAGTTTAGGTTGGGGAGCCCCTGGCAATGAGCAGTTCTTC. It yields the protein CASSLGWGAPGNEQFF.